This TCR beta chain is from a study of T cell clonality in common variable immunodeficiency (dated by TCRdb to the mid-2010s). Paper-wide results and their limitations: Fewer deletions and N-nucleotide insertions were reportedly observed in CVID TCRbeta sequences, and highly modified clones with 13 or more V deletions were reportedly absent from CVID TCRbeta sequences. Fewer TCRbeta clones were shared among CVID subjects than among healthy controls (p < 0.0001). Differences among patients in the CVID cohort limited the correlations between repertoire features and clinical complications. Even though DNA input was equal, the average per sample came to some 90,000 unique sequences for controls compared with about 30,000 for CVID samples. It was noted by the authors that sequencing of the repertoires of T cell subpopulations would be needed to clarify the cause of the increased clonality in CVID. Compared with healthy controls, CVID subjects showed increased TCRbeta clonality (t-test p = 0.018), a feature most characteristic of about a third of subjects.

Both CVID patients and healthy controls were predominantly of Caucasian heritage. From each donor, roughly 4.5 to 9 ml of heparinized peripheral whole blood was collected. Genomic DNA from adults with common variable immune deficiency (CVID) and from healthy adult controls was used to sequence TCRbeta CDR3 repertoires. There were about 22 healthy adult volunteers in the control group (around twelve female and around 10 male), ranging in age from roughly 23 to 70 years, with a mean age of roughly 32. Diluted blood was density-centrifuged over Hypaque 1077 or Ficoll-Paque to isolate peripheral blood mononuclear cells. Genomic DNA was obtained from unsorted mononuclear cells through either Qiagen column purification or a centrifugation-based method. In this sample, this clone turned up many times. The antigen this receptor binds is unknown. The CDR3 extends 3 residues past the end of the read, so its final part is completed from the germline J gene.

CDR1 and CDR2, looked up from the germline V gene, are SNHLY and FYNNEI. Inclusive of the bounding cysteine and phenylalanine, the CDR3 is 17 residues long. The CDR3 was read in part: 42 bases, with the frame set at base 1. From V the trimming removes 3 bases and from J it removes 2 bases, while the gene matches leave 9 bases of the junction unaccounted for. For sequencing input, CVID and control samples contributed equivalent amounts of genomic DNA. For every sample, a 60 bp segment covering the rearranged TCRbeta CDR3 region was amplified and then sequenced. The immunoSEQ assay, a bias-corrected multiplex PCR with high-throughput sequencing, was employed for TCRbeta amplification. On the study's bioinformatics: Every unique nucleotide sequence was considered a clone and was annotated with V, D and J genes, copy number and frequency. Sequences were labeled productive if in frame, and non-productive if out of frame or containing stop codons. As previously described, clonality was computed from Shannon's entropy. Mean CDR3 Kyte-Doolittle hydropathy was derived from the predicted amino acid sequences of productive clones. The R hclust function was used to hierarchically cluster scaled V gene usage with Manhattan distance and complete linkage. Clone sharing by CDR3 amino acid sequence was assessed by resampling 12 repertoires per group over 100 rounds. The repertoires were screened for more than 55 published EBV-specific TCRbeta sequences and a few hundred published CMV-specific TCRbeta sequences. A couple of CVID samples that yielded fewer than 10,000 sequences were excluded from the analysis, so approximately 40 CVID repertoires were retained. The clones in this table, taken by TCRdb from immuneACCESS, are in-frame only. Not every clone is retained; where verified, under half of the shortfall comes from an unresolved V gene, and the cause of the rest is unknown. V and J calls and clone size are copied from that table; D and trimming were computed from the DNA. Listed for this sample are some 39,000 clones, none observed only a single time. Approximately 1.3% of the sample is taken by the ten largest.

The source is a person aged 18 to 70 in good health. This chain is built from TRBV2 and TRBJ1-5, with 8 bases matching TRBD1. The sequenced sample consisted of peripheral blood mononuclear cells. This receptor has the CDR3 CASSDVFSGGRNQPQHF. Incomplete CDR3 DNA: TGTGCCAGCAGTGACGTCTTTTCAGGGGGCCGCAATCAGCCC. Beyond the CDR3, the reference TRBV2 and TRBJ1-5 genes provide the residues; the full variable domain reads: EPEVTQTPSHQVTQMGQEVILRCVPISNHLYFYWYRQILGQKVEFLVSFYNNEISEKSEIFDDQFSVERPDGSNFTLKIRSTKLEDSAMYFCASSDVFSGGRNQPQHFGDGTRLSIL.